What follows describes a single T cell receptor (beta chain). The RNA, 0.5 to 1 ug, was put through reverse transcription using random hexamers. Amplification of TCR beta CDR3 across 54 Vbeta and 13 Jbeta was performed with immunoSEQ multiplex PCR. TCRdb reprocessed the immunoSEQ multiplex PCR reads with MiXCR, giving one entry per CDR3 protein. This sample has 150,000 to 250,000 distinct CDR3 sequences, with more than 90% found just once. The authors sequenced TCR beta from blood CD8+ and CD4+ T cells. The multiple sclerosis control cohort comprised treatment-naive individuals presenting with stable or active relapsing-remitting disease. The CD8+ and CD4+ T cells were negatively isolated, with the TEMRA cells enriched by FACS. The record originates from a study of CD8 T cells in Susac syndrome. Germline CDR1 GTSNPN, CDR2 SVGIG (reference sequence). The CDR3 extends over 16 amino acids. Trimming at V came to 0 bases and at J to 5 bases, leaving 11 bases not matched to a gene.

The TCR was taken from a human donor with multiple sclerosis. Input material: CD4+ T cells from PBMCs. The chain links TRBV30 to TRBJ2-5; 8 nucleotides line up with TRBD1. The CDR3 DNA follows: TGTGCCTGGAGTGTACTGGTGACAGGGGTTCGGGAGACCCAGTACTTC. Its protein product is CAWSVLVTGVRETQYF. The variable domain in full, with the rest retrieved from reference TRBV30 and TRBJ2-5, is SQTIHQWPATLVQPVGSPLSLECTVEGTSNPNLYWYRQAAGRGLQLLFYSVGIGQISSEVPQNLSASRPQDRQFILSSKKLLLSDSGFYLCAWSVLVTGVRETQYFGPGTRLLVL.